This T cell receptor (beta chain) stems from a study of OX40 agonist ivuxolimab in advanced cancers. About the study: Patients were infused with ivuxolimab every 2 weeks at 0.01 to 10 mg/kg.

Remarks on this clone: The antigen is unknown.

Method: immunoSEQ multiplex PCR; TCRdb's copy keeps in-frame clones and lacks some. This table has about 59,000 clones, 75% to 90% appearing once. With V trimmed by 3 bases and J by 6 bases, 9 bases remained unmatched. There are 16 residues in the CDR3. Germline-derived CDR1 and CDR2 are ENHRY and SYGVKD. Broader study findings: By week 6 at 0.1 to 3.0 mg/kg, blood CD4+ and CD8+ T cells had expanded clonally. Also showing low normalized T-cell clonal expansion were some of the nonresponders.

The chain carries TRBV10-3 and TRBJ2-2; the match to TRBD1 covers 8 bases. This TCR derives from an adult with an advanced solid tumor such as melanoma, head and neck, liver or kidney cancer. This sample comprised CD4+ or CD8+ T cells sorted from blood, obtained in a trial of the OX40 agonist ivuxolimab. CDR3 protein: CAISEGGQGSAGELFF. The CDR3 DNA follows: TGTGCCATCAGTGAAGGCGGACAGGGCAGCGCCGGGGAGCTGTTTTTT.